This record concerns one T cell receptor (beta chain) sequence. Its target is unknown. This entry comes from a study of CD8+ T cells in alopecia areata. Overall study findings and caveats: Elevated clonality characterized lesional scalp relative to normal scalp, particularly in alopecia totalis/universalis.

Trimming at V came to 4 bases and at J to 1 base, leaving 10 bases not matched to a gene. CDR3 length: 16 amino acids. CDR1 is LGHNA and CDR2 is YNFKEQ in the germline V gene. cDNA serving as the sequencing template came from extracted, reverse transcribed RNA. The data were produced by immunoSEQ multiplex PCR, yet TCRdb's version contains in-frame clones alone and is incomplete. The sample shows 150,000 to 200,000 clones, 65% to 75% of them seen only once. This chain links TRBV4-2 with TRBJ2-7; 7 bases agree with TRBD2. Sequences were derived from CD8+ T cells sorted from blood, sampled at week 0. The receptor's source is a human donor with alopecia areata. CDR3 sequence reads: CASSPNPLAGSYEQYF. CDR3 nucleotide sequence: TGTGCCAGCAGCCCGAACCCTTTAGCGGGTTCCTACGAGCAGTACTTC.